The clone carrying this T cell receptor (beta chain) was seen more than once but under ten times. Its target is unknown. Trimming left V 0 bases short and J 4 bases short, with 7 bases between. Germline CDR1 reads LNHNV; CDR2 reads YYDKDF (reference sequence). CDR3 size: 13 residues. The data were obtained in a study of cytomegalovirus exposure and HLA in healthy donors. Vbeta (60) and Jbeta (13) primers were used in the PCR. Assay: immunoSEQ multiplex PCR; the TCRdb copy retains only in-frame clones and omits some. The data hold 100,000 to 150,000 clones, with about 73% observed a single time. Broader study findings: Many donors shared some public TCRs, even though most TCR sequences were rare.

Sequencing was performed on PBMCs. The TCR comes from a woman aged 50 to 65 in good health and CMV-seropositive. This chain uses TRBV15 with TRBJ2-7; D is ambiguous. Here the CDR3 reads CATSRDFGYEQYF. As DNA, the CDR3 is TGTGCCACCAGCAGAGATTTCGGTTACGAGCAGTACTTC.